There are many counts of the clone carrying this TCR beta chain. Its target is not known. This record belongs to a study of T cells after yellow fever vaccination. Overall study results and limits: Detected again after the booster were most primary-vaccination clones, at nearly 97% CD4 and 88% CD8. Among all clonotypes, a small share was observed in both CD4 and CD8 compartments.

UMIs were added to TCR cDNA along with a universal primer site when it was made by 5'RACE template switching. From the 5' RACE reads, TCRdb called clonotypes with MiXCR, one entry per CDR3 protein. The repertoire includes 200,000 to 300,000 distinct CDR3 sequences, 6.5% to 7.5% of them detected once, and roughly 1% sits in the top ten. This sample comprised CD4+ T cells sorted from PBMCs, obtained on the day of the yellow fever booster vaccination. The sequence was collected from a man aged 25-40 years who received the YFV17D yellow fever vaccine.

The CDR3 DNA reads TGTGCCAGCAGCCAAGGTAATGGGTACACAGATACGCAGTATTTT. Translating gives CASSQGNGYTDTQYF. The V gene is TRBV3-1, the J gene TRBJ2-3; D remains ambiguous. The length of the CDR3 is 15 residues. From germline, CDR1 is LGHDT and CDR2 YNNKEL (reference sequence). Trimming left V 1 base short and J 2 bases short, with 10 bases between.